A single sample is the source of the 14 T cell receptor beta chains below, sequenced in a study of T cells in women clearing cervical HPV infection. Sequencing was performed with immunoSEQ multiplex PCR; in TCRdb, only in-frame clones are kept and a portion is missing. Here the sample table reports roughly 35,000 clones. The sample taken for sequencing was blood buffy coat. Receptors originate from a woman aged 18 to 75 with a cervical HPV16 infection that either progressed to CIN3+ or cleared (not recorded which).

Comment on this clone: The read stops 3 residues short of the end of the CDR3; the missing end is completed from the germline J gene. The rearrangement uses TRBV2 and TRBJ2-5, with TRBD2 identical over 8 bases. The CDR3 totals 15 residues. Germline trimming cut 0 bases from V and 0 bases from J; bases unmatched to any gene: 0. Germline V CDR1 and CDR2: SNHLY, FYNNEI. CDR3 residues: CASSEAGLDQETQYF. Incomplete CDR3 DNA: TGTGCCAGCAGTGAAGCGGGACTAGACCAAGAGACC.

Details on this clone: Read coverage stops 3 residues before the CDR3 terminus; the germline J gene supplies the remainder. The chain combines TRBV14 with TRBJ2-2, with 7 bases lining up with TRBD2. The CDR3 loop spans 16 amino acids. Looked up from germline, CDR1 is SGHDN and CDR2 is FVKESK. Losses at the gene ends were 1 base for V and 4 bases for J; bases not matched to a gene: 6. CDR3 amino acids: CASSQVAGVATGELFF. The part of the CDR3 DNA that was read is TGTGCCAGCAGCCAAGTTGCGGGAGTAGCCACCGGGGAG.

Comment on this clone: The read finishes 3 residues shy of the CDR3 end, and the germline J gene is used to complete it. The chain combines TRBV7-8 with TRBJ1-3; 9 bases are a match to TRBD1. The CDR3 length is 16 residues. Germline CDR1 reads SGHVS; CDR2 reads FQNEAQ. After removal of 0 bases from V and 3 bases from J, the junction contained 3 bases not matched to a gene. The sequenced part of the CDR3 DNA is TGTGCCAGCAGCTTAGCGAGGACAGGGGTTGGAAACACC. This encodes CASSLARTGVGNT. The CDR3, in full, reads CASSLARTGVGNTIYF.

About this clone: Read coverage stops 3 residues before the CDR3 terminus; the germline J gene supplies the remainder. The chain is built from TRBV19 and TRBJ2-7; 8 nucleotides align to TRBD1. V lost 3 bases to trimming and J lost 5 bases; unmatched junction nucleotides: 9. CDR3 length: 15 amino acids. The germline CDR1 and CDR2 sequences are LNHDA and SQIVND (reference sequence). The sequenced part of the CDR3 DNA is TGTGCCAGTAGTATTAACAGGGGGAGTTCGCACGAG. Its translation: CASSINRGSSHE. The full CDR3 protein reads CASSINRGSSHEQYF.

Concerning this clone: The junction and the germline gene differ at one end; a read error may be behind it. Read sequence stops 3 residues before the CDR3 end, and the germline J gene provides the missing end. The chain couples TRBV7-9 to TRBJ2-7; a possible D gene is TRBD1 (5 bases). Germline V gives CDR1 SEHNR, CDR2 FQNEAQ (reference sequence). This CDR3 spans 14 amino acids. This CDR3 reads CSSSVGKGAYEQYF. CDR3 DNA, as far as it was read: TGTTCCAGCAGCGTAGGGAAAGGGGCCTACGAG.

About this clone itself: The read is 3 residues too short to cover the CDR3 end, so that end is filled in from the germline J gene. The V and J genes are TRBV11-2 and TRBJ2-2, with 7 bases fitting TRBD1. Trimming cost V 5 bases and J 4 bases; bases outside gene matches: 7. The CDR3 is 15 amino acids. CDR1 is SGHAT and CDR2 is FQNNGV in the germline V gene. Incomplete CDR3 DNA: TGTGCCAGCAGCACCGGGACAGAGCCCACCGGGGAG. The encoded protein is CASSTGTEPTGE. The CDR3, in full, reads CASSTGTEPTGELFF.

As to this clone: The read halts 3 residues ahead of the CDR3 end, with the missing end drawn from the germline J gene. The chain links TRBV19 to TRBJ2-3; D not resolved. Germline V gives CDR1 LNHDA, CDR2 SQIVND (reference sequence). Trimming removed 4 bases from V and 4 bases from J, with 3 bases in between. The CDR3 runs 11 residues. The covered CDR3 bases are TGTGCCAGTAGTACTGCAGATACG. Translation gives CASSTADT. The full CDR3 protein is CASSTADTQYF.

Remarks on this clone: The read finishes 3 residues shy of the CDR3 end, and the germline J gene is used to complete it. The J gene is TRBJ2-2, the V gene TRBV5-1; the match to TRBD2 covers 10 bases. Germline assignment: CDR1 SGHRS and CDR2 YFSETQ. The V gene end was trimmed by 2 bases and the J gene end by 0 bases; junction bases not matched to a gene: 4. The CDR3 length is 17 residues. Partial CDR3 DNA: TGCGCCAGCAGCTTTTCCAGCGGGGGGGCGAACACCGGGGAG. Its protein product is CASSFSSGGANTGE. The full CDR3 protein reads CASSFSSGGANTGELFF.

As for this clone: The sequenced fragment ends 3 residues before the CDR3 boundary, so the rest is inferred from the germline J gene. The chain has TRBV20-1 and TRBJ2-7, with 9 positions matching TRBD1. Looked up from germline, CDR1 is DFQATT and CDR2 is SNEGSKA (reference sequence). Trimming took 5 bases from V and 3 from J; bases not matched to a gene: 5. This CDR3 spans 13 amino acids. Incomplete CDR3 DNA: TGCAGTGCTCCGGGACAGGGTCACTACGAG. Translation: CSAPGQGHYE. The full CDR3 sequence reads CSAPGQGHYEQYF.

About this clone: The read stops 3 residues short of the end of the CDR3; the missing end is completed from the germline J gene. The genes are TRBV29-1 and TRBJ2-7; 8 positions agree with TRBD1. The germline CDR1 and CDR2 sequences are SQVTM and ANQGSEA. The CDR3 totals 13 residues. The junction had 10 bases not matched to a gene; V was cut back by 6 bases and J by 6 bases. The DNA read from the CDR3 is TGCAGCGTGGACGGTCAGGGGGCTGGCGAG. Its translation is CSVDGQGAGE. The whole CDR3 is CSVDGQGAGEQYF.

For this clone: The read finishes 3 residues shy of the CDR3 end, and the germline J gene is used to complete it. This chain links TRBV20-1 with TRBJ2-5; 8 nucleotides align to TRBD2. Germline V gives CDR1 DFQATT, CDR2 SNEGSKA (reference sequence). The length of the CDR3 is 13 residues. The J segment lost 5 bases and the V segment lost 2 bases, leaving 4 bases of the junction unmatched. CDR3 bases read: TGCAGTGCTAGAAGGACTAGCCGTGAGACC. It codes for CSARRTSRET. The full-length CDR3 reads as CSARRTSRETQYF.

About this clone itself: Read coverage stops 3 residues before the CDR3 terminus; the germline J gene supplies the remainder. V usage is TRBV19 and J usage is TRBJ2-4; D might be TRBD2 (5 bases). The CDR3 runs 16 residues. Per the germline V gene, CDR1 is LNHDA and CDR2 is SQIVND (reference sequence). The DNA read from the CDR3 is TGTGCCAGTAGTTCTCCGGGTTTGGCGGGCAATCAGCCT. Encoded protein: CASSSPGLAGNQP. The entire CDR3 reads CASSSPGLAGNQPQYF.

Points on this clone: The read halts 3 residues ahead of the CDR3 end, with the missing end drawn from the germline J gene. The J gene is TRBJ1-1, the V gene TRBV11-3, with no clear D. Germline V lookup: CDR1 SGHNT, CDR2 YENEEA. V was trimmed by 0 bases and J by 1 base, leaving 6 bases between them. This CDR3 region has 14 residues. The sequenced CDR3 bases are TGTGCCAGCAGCTTAGACAGGTCGAACACTGAA. Protein sequence: CASSLDRSNTE. The complete CDR3 reads CASSLDRSNTEAFF.

A note on this clone: The missing CDR3 end, 3 residues past where the read stops, is filled in from the germline J gene. The V and J genes are TRBV5-1 and TRBJ1-1; TRBD1 matches 7 bases. The CDR3 sequence is 18 residues long. The V and J ends lost 0 bases and 1 base, in that order; junction bases with no gene match: 12. In germline, CDR1 is SGHRS, CDR2 YFSETQ. CDR3 residues: CASSLAQGVEYSNTEAFF. Partial CDR3 DNA: TGCGCCAGCAGCTTGGCCCAGGGGGTGGAATATTCGAACACTGAA. Full variable domain (remainder filled in from reference TRBV5-1 and TRBJ1-1): KAGVTQTPRYLIKTRGQQVTLSCSPISGHRSVSWYQQTPGQGLQFLFEYFSETQRNKGNFPGRFSGRQFSNSRSEMNVSTLELGDSALYLCASSLAQGVEYSNTEAFFGQGTRLTVV.